Presented here are 7 T cell receptor beta chains from one specimen sequenced in a study of type 1 regulatory T cells. No antigen has been identified for these receptors. TCRdb called the reads again in MiXCR, with one record for every CDR3 protein. The sample records approximately 72,000 distinct CDR3 sequences, 55% to 80% being singletons. The sample comprised cultured T cells, either the whole culture or a sorted T cell fraction (not recorded which). Subset of the sample: Tr1-enriched cell product generated in vitro against host alloantigens. These receptors all come from a human donor in good health.

The chain joins TRBV29-1 to TRBJ2-3; 10 nucleotides align to TRBD1. J was trimmed by 6 bases and V by 5 bases; bases with no gene match: 5. Germline V gives CDR1 SQVTM, CDR2 ANQGSEA. The CDR3 sequence is 13 residues long. CDR3 residues: CSVRQGAKDTQYF. The CDR3 DNA is TGCAGCGTTAGACAGGGGGCCAAGGATACGCAGTATTTT.

A remark on this clonotype: Germline and junction disagree at one end, which may indicate a read error. The genes are TRBV7-2 and TRBJ2-7; D is perhaps TRBD1 (5 bases). The CDR3 is 13 residues long. Germline CDR1 and CDR2: SGHTA and FQGNSA. CDR3 nucleotides: TGTGCCAGCAGTGATGAAGGGGTCTACGTGCAGTACTTC. This sequence encodes CASSDEGVYVQYF. Supplemented by reference TRBV7-2 and TRBJ2-7, the full variable domain reads GAGVSQSPSNKVTEKGKDVELRCDPISGHTALYWYRQSLGQGLEFLIYFQGNSAPDKSGLPSDRFSAERTGGSVSTLTIQRTQQEDSAVYLCASSDEGVYVQYFGPGTRLTVT.

This clonotype is a singleton in its sample. The genes are TRBV28 and TRBJ2-7; a possible D gene is TRBD2 (6 bases). Trimming stripped 6 bases from V and 3 bases from J, with 18 bases between. Looked up from germline, CDR1 is MDHEN and CDR2 is SYDVKM. CDR3 length: 15 residues. CDR3 protein: CASRDSSGSGYEQYF. The CDR3 nucleotides read TGTGCCAGCAGGGATAGTAGCGGTTCGGGCTACGAGCAGTACTTC.

Only a few counts were recorded for this clonotype. V usage is TRBV7-2 and J usage is TRBJ2-7; 8 nucleotides align to TRBD2. This CDR3 has 14 amino acids. The V and J ends lost 5 bases and 11 bases, in that order; junction bases with no gene match: 14. CDR1 and CDR2 from the germline V gene are SGHTA and FQGNSA. CDR3 sequence (DNA): TGTGCCAGCAGCCTTAACGGGGGAGCGGGAGAGGAGTACTTC. As protein: CASSLNGGAGEEYF.

This chain uses TRBV5-1 with TRBJ2-7; D is ambiguous. This CDR3 is built from 14 residues. Trimming shortened V by 5 bases and J by 0 bases, and 12 bases separated the two germline ends. Germline V gives CDR1 SGHRS, CDR2 YFSETQ. The CDR3 here is CASRTITASYEQYF. DNA of the CDR3: TGCGCCAGCAGGACCATCACAGCCTCCTACGAGCAGTACTTC.

V usage is TRBV6-1 and J usage is TRBJ1-1; TRBD1 aligns across 7 bases. Per the germline V gene, CDR1 is MNHNS and CDR2 is SASEGT. The J segment lost 6 bases and the V segment lost 7 bases, leaving 8 bases of the junction unmatched. This CDR3 is 13 amino acids long. The CDR3 is CASNHRGRAEAFF. The CDR3 DNA reads as TGTGCCAGCAACCACAGGGGAAGGGCTGAAGCTTTCTTT.

This clonotype was detected only once. Here the CDR3 DNA reads TGTGCCACCGGGATAAGGGGGGAGACCGGGGAGCTGTTTTTT. Residues: CATGIRGETGELFF. The gene calls are TRBV27 and TRBJ2-2; D tentatively fits TRBD1 or TRBD2 (6 bases each). V lost 10 bases, J lost 5 bases, and 17 bases lay in between. The CDR3 runs 14 residues. Germline lookup yields CDR1 MNHEY and CDR2 SMNVEV (reference sequence).